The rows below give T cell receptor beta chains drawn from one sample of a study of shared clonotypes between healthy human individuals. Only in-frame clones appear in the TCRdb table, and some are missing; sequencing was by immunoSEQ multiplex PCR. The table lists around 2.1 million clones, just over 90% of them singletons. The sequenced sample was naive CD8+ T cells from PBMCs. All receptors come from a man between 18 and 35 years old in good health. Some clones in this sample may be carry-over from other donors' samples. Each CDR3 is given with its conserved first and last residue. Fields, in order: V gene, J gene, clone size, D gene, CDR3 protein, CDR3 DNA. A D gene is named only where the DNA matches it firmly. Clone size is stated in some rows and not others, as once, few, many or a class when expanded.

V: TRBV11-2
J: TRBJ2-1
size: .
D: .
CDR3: CASSLAGRYNEQFF
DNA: TGTGCCAGCAGCTTAGCGGGCCGCTACAATGAGCAGTTCTTC

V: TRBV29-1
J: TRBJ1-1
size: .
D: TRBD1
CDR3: CSARMGQGPPGVTEAFF
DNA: TGCAGCGCCCGAATGGGACAGGGACCTCCGGGCGTGACTGAAGCTTTCTTT

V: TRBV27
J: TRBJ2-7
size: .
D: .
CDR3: CASSLGGATTYEQYF
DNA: TGTGCCAGCAGTTTAGGCGGGGCGACAACCTACGAGCAGTACTTC

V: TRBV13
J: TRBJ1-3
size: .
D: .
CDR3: CASSLLGGTGNTIYF
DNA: TGTGCCAGCAGCTTACTGGGGGGGACTGGAAACACCATATATTTT

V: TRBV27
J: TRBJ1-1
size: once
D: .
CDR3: CASRLGATGTEAFF
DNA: TGTGCCAGCAGGCTCGGGGCTACGGGAACTGAAGCTTTCTTT

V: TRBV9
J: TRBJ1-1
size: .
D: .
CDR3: CASSDKARDARNTEAFF
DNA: TGTGCCAGCAGCGACAAAGCGCGGGACGCCCGGAACACTGAAGCTTTCTTT

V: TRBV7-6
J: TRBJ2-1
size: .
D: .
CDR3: CASSLAVKGYNEQFF
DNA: TGTGCCAGCAGCTTAGCGGTTAAAGGGTACAATGAGCAGTTCTTC

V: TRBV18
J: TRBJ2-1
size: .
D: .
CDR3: CASSPPAGRSSYNEQFF
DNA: TGTGCCAGCTCACCACCGGCGGGCCGCAGCTCCTACAATGAGCAGTTCTTC

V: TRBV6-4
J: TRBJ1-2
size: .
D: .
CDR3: CASSDSGKAYGYTF
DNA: TGTGCCAGCAGTGACTCTGGGAAGGCTTATGGCTACACCTTC

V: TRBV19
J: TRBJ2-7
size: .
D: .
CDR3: CASSIIGDGYEQYF
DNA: TGTGCCAGTAGTATCATCGGGGACGGGTACGAGCAGTACTTC

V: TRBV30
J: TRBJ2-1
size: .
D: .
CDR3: CAWSPRLALNEQFF
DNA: TGTGCCTGGAGCCCCCGGCTAGCCCTCAATGAGCAGTTCTTC

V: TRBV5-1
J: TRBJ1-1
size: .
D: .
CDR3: CASSLEQLNTEAFF
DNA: TGCGCCAGCAGCTTGGAACAGCTGAACACTGAAGCTTTCTTT

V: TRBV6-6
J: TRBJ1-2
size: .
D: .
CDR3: CASHTLGDKGDYGYTF
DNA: TGTGCCAGCCACACCCTCGGGGACAAAGGGGATTATGGCTACACCTTC

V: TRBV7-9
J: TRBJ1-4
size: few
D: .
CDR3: CASSPGAEKLFF
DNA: TGTGCCAGCAGCCCAGGGGCTGAAAAACTGTTTTTT

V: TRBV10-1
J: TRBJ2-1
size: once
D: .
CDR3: CARTPGAVNEQFF
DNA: TGCGCCAGGACCCCGGGGGCCGTGAATGAGCAGTTCTTC

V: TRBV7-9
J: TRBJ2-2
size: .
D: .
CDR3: CASSQGPGGDTGELFF
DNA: TGTGCCAGCAGTCAAGGGCCCGGAGGTGACACCGGGGAGCTGTTTTTT

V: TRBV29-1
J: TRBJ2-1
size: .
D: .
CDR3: CSVGPLGYLKPEQFF
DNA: TGCAGCGTGGGCCCCTTAGGCTACCTAAAGCCTGAGCAGTTCTTC

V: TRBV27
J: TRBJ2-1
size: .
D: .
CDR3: CASSLGQNNEQFF
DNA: TGTGCCAGCAGTTTAGGCCAGAACAATGAGCAGTTCTTC

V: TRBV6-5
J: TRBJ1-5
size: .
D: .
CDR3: CASSRLQGGEPQHF
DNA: TGTGCCAGCAGCAGATTACAGGGCGGGGAGCCCCAGCATTTT